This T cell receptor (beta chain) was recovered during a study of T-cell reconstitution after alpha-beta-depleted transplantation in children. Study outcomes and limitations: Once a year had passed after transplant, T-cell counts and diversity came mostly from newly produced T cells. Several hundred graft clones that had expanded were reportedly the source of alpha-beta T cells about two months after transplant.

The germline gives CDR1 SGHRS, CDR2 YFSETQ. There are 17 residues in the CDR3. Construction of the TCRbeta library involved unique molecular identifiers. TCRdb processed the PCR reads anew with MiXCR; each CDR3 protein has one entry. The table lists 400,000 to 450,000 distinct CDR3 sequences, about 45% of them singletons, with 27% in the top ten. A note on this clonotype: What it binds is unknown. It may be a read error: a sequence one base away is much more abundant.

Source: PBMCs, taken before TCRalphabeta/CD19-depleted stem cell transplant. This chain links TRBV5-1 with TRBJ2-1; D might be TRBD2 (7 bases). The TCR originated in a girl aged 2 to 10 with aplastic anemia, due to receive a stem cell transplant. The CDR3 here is CPSSLGGGGSSYNEQFF. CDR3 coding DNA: TGCCCCAGCAGCTTGGGGGGGGGCGGGAGCTCCTACAATGAGCAGTTCTTC.